The sequence of this T cell receptor beta chain was determined in a study of shared clonotypes between healthy human individuals. Some clones are missing from TCRdb's copy, which holds only in-frame ones; the method was immunoSEQ multiplex PCR. This sample has some 2,000,000 clones; roughly 94% occur once, and the top ten carry 0.13%. The CDR3 has 16 residues. The chain links TRBV21-1 to TRBJ2-3; the listed D gene, TRBD2, was not tested against the DNA. TRBV21-1 is a known pseudogene. Sequencing used naive CD4+ T cells sorted from blood. The subset denotes: CD45RA+ positively selected. This sequence was found in a man aged 18 to 29 in good health. CDR3 bases: TGTGCCAGCAGCAAAGGGCCGGGGTGCGGCACAGATACGCAGTATTTT. It translates to CASSKGPGCGTDTQYF.